The rows below give T cell receptor beta chains drawn from one sample of a study of blood T cells in healthy people across ages. TCRdb redid the calling of the 5' RACE reads with MiXCR, one entry per CDR3 protein. Of about 640,000 distinct CDR3 sequences listed, less than 35% were seen once; the top ten hold 15% to 18%. The sequenced material came from blood. Receptors were obtained from an elderly woman in good health. Each CDR3 is given with its conserved first and last residue. Each record gives: CDR3 length, clone size, D gene, V gene, J gene, CDR3 protein, CDR3 DNA. The D gene is left open where the match is weak. Clone size is shown for a subset of rows, as once, few, many or a class of expanded clone.

15	-	-	TRBV12-3/TRBV12-4	TRBJ1-5	CASSLKVGPNQPQHF	TGTGCCAGCAGTTTGAAGGTGGGACCCAATCAGCCCCAGCATTTT
14	many	-	TRBV7-2	TRBJ1-1	CASSHPRGGTEAFF	TGTGCCAGCAGCCACCCCAGGGGCGGGACTGAAGCTTTCTTT
10	-	-	TRBV29-1	TRBJ2-7	CSVGFPEQYF	TGCAGCGTTGGCTTCCCAGAGCAGTACTTC
15	few	-	TRBV7-8	TRBJ1-2	CASSPRDGVGYGYTF	TGTGCCAGCAGCCCCCGGGACGGGGTAGGATATGGCTACACCTTC
13	few	TRBD1	TRBV28	TRBJ1-2	CASDQGAGYGYTF	TGTGCCAGCGACCAGGGGGCGGGCTATGGCTACACCTTC
15	few	-	TRBV10-3	TRBJ1-5	CAISERASSNQPQHF	TGTGCCATCAGTGAACGGGCGAGTAGCAATCAGCCCCAGCATTTT
18	-	-	TRBV7-9	TRBJ1-5	CVSSLAIGRQYSNQPQHF	TGTGTCAGCAGCTTAGCGATTGGCAGACAATATAGCAATCAGCCCCAGCATTTT
13	many	-	TRBV4-3	TRBJ2-3	CASSRQATDTQYF	TGCGCCAGCAGCAGACAAGCCACAGATACGCAGTATTTT
14	many	-	TRBV28	TRBJ2-7	CASSLGGSVGEQYF	TGTGCCAGCAGTTTGGGGGGATCCGTAGGCGAGCAGTACTTC
17	-	-	TRBV6-1	TRBJ2-5	CASSPGHLGFSQETQYF	TGTGCCAGCAGTCCCGGACACCTTGGATTCTCCCAAGAGACCCAGTACTTC
13	many	-	TRBV5-1	TRBJ1-2	CASSYGTAYGYTF	TGCGCCAGCAGCTACGGGACCGCATATGGCTACACCTTC
15	many	-	TRBV7-9	TRBJ1-1	CASSLAASLNTEAFF	TGTGCCAGCAGCTTAGCGGCCAGTTTGAACACTGAAGCTTTCTTT
16	few	-	TRBV20-1	TRBJ1-4	CSARDRVGVRNEKLFF	TGCAGTGCTAGAGATCGGGTTGGGGTTCGTAATGAAAAACTGTTTTTT
14	-	TRBD2	TRBV10-2	TRBJ2-5	CASRFSGGKETQYF	TGCGCCAGCAGGTTTAGCGGGGGAAAAGAGACCCAGTACTTC
13	many	TRBD1	TRBV20-1	TRBJ2-7	CSAPQGATYEQYF	TGCAGTGCTCCACAGGGGGCTACCTACGAGCAGTACTTC
14	-	-	TRBV27	TRBJ2-7	CASYHPGGAGEQYF	TGTGCCAGCTACCACCCCGGGGGAGCGGGCGAGCAGTACTTC
13	few	-	TRBV14	TRBJ1-1	CASSIRALSEAFF	TGTGCCAGCAGCATCAGGGCCCTATCTGAAGCTTTCTTT
16	many	-	TRBV2	TRBJ2-3	CASSERGRTSTDTQYF	TGTGCCAGCAGTGAACGGGGCAGGACTAGCACAGATACGCAGTATTTT
18	-	TRBD1	TRBV4-1	TRBJ1-2	CASSHRRDRGSSNYGYTF	TGCGCCAGCAGCCACCGAAGGGACAGGGGGAGTTCTAACTATGGCTACACCTTC
14	-	-	TRBV30	TRBJ2-2	CAWSVRRNTGELFF	TGTGCCTGGAGTGTACGGCGGAACACCGGGGAGCTGTTTTTT
15	many	-	TRBV20-1	TRBJ2-7	CSARDRRQVSYEQYF	TGCAGTGCTAGAGACAGGAGACAGGTATCCTACGAGCAGTACTTC
16	-	TRBD1	TRBV9	TRBJ2-1	CASSPHRDRGFNEQFF	TGTGCCAGCAGCCCCCACCGGGACAGGGGTTTCAATGAGCAGTTCTTC
15	many	-	TRBV5-5	TRBJ2-5	CASSFLGDRQETQYF	TGTGCCAGCAGCTTTCTCGGGGACCGCCAAGAGACCCAGTACTTC
12	many	-	TRBV20-1	TRBJ1-2	CSATGTGYGYTF	TGCAGTGCCACCGGGACCGGCTATGGCTACACCTTC
15	-	-	TRBV5-1	TRBJ1-1	CASSLDVGMNTEAFF	TGCGCCAGCAGCTTGGATGTCGGGATGAACACTGAAGCTTTCTTT
18	few	TRBD2	TRBV20-1	TRBJ2-1	CSARGLAGGPSSYNEQFF	TGCAGTGCTAGAGGACTAGCGGGGGGCCCTAGCTCCTACAATGAGCAGTTCTTC
15	many	-	TRBV6-1	TRBJ2-7	CASRETGPRPYEQYF	TGTGCCAGCAGGGAAACCGGGCCTAGGCCCTACGAGCAGTACTTC
16	many	-	TRBV4-3	TRBJ2-1	CASSPYRGGVYNEQFF	TGCGCCAGCAGCCCCTACAGGGGCGGGGTCTACAATGAGCAGTTCTTC
13	many	TRBD1	TRBV29-1	TRBJ1-2	CSVEAGGPFGYTF	TGCAGCGTTGAAGCAGGGGGCCCCTTCGGCTACACCTTC
12	many	-	TRBV12-3/TRBV12-4	TRBJ1-2	CASRMGGSGYTF	TGTGCCAGCAGGATGGGAGGGAGTGGCTACACCTTC
18	-	-	TRBV7-9	TRBJ2-6	CASSSPVSPSSGANVLTF	TGTGCCAGCAGCTCACCGGTATCGCCAAGCTCTGGGGCCAACGTCCTGACTTTC
14	-	-	TRBV5-1	TRBJ1-1	CASSLKRLNTEAFF	TGCGCCAGCAGCTTGAAACGGCTGAACACTGAAGCTTTCTTT
15	-	-	TRBV20-1	TRBJ1-4	CSARVRDGFNEKLFF	TGCAGTGCTAGAGTCCGGGACGGCTTTAATGAAAAACTGTTTTTT
16	-	-	TRBV4-3	TRBJ2-1	CASSQEGSHSYNELYF	TGCGCCAGCAGCCAAGAAGGCTCGCACTCCTACAATGAGCTGTACTTC
15	-	TRBD1	TRBV6-5	TRBJ2-1	CASRSSGTGNREQFF	TGTGCCAGCAGAAGTTCCGGGACAGGGAACCGCGAGCAGTTCTTC
16	many	TRBD2	TRBV7-8	TRBJ2-3	CASSVVLAGGADTQYF	TGTGCCAGCAGCGTCGTACTAGCGGGGGGGGCAGATACGCAGTATTTT
13	many	TRBD1	TRBV29-1	TRBJ1-1	CSGTGGWITEAFF	TGCAGCGGGACAGGGGGTTGGATAACTGAAGCTTTCTTT
16	-	TRBD2	TRBV29-1	TRBJ2-5	CSVEVLPAGGPREQYF	TGCAGCGTTGAAGTGTTACCAGCGGGGGGGCCGAGAGAGCAGTACTTC
16	many	-	TRBV7-9	TRBJ2-7	CASSLDRASGSYEQYF	TGTGCCAGCAGCTTAGACAGGGCGAGTGGCTCCTACGAGCAGTACTTC
13	many	TRBD1	TRBV20-1	TRBJ1-2	CSAPEGQGLGYTF	TGCAGTGCTCCTGAGGGACAGGGGTTGGGCTACACCTTC
15	-	-	TRBV12-3/TRBV12-4	TRBJ1-1	CASSFGGGARTEAFF	TGTGCCAGCAGTTTTGGCGGGGGCGCTCGTACTGAAGCTTTCTTT
16	many	TRBD2	TRBV5-1	TRBJ2-5	CASSHHGGGLQETQYF	TGCGCCAGCAGCCATCACGGGGGGGGGCTCCAGGAGACCCAGTACTTC
13	few	-	TRBV30	TRBJ1-4	CAWSPTTPEKLFF	TGTGCCTGGAGTCCTACCACCCCCGAAAAACTGTTTTTT
15	-	TRBD1	TRBV6-6	TRBJ1-4	CASSDSTGLNEKLFF	TGTGCCAGCAGTGACTCGACAGGGCTTAATGAAAAACTGTTTTTT
15	many	-	TRBV15	TRBJ1-2	CATSREQRTPYGYTF	TGTGCCACCAGCAGAGAGCAAAGGACACCCTATGGCTACACCTTC
14	few	-	TRBV9	TRBJ2-5	CASSVEPVAETQYF	TGTGCCAGCAGCGTCGAACCAGTCGCCGAGACCCAGTACTTC
15	few	TRBD1	TRBV7-6	TRBJ2-2	CASSYRTGEAGELFF	TGTGCCAGCAGCTACCGGACAGGGGAAGCCGGGGAGCTGTTTTTT
14	-	TRBD1	TRBV6-1	TRBJ2-7	CASSYGTGMGEQYF	TGTGCCAGCAGCTATGGGACAGGGATGGGCGAGCAGTACTTC
16	few	-	TRBV5-1	TRBJ1-1	CASSPRSATRGGEAFF	TGCGCCAGCAGCCCCCGCTCGGCGACCCGGGGGGGTGAAGCTTTCTTT
14	many	-	TRBV18	TRBJ2-3	CASSPAGGEDTQYF	TGTGCCAGCTCACCGGCTGGCGGGGAGGATACGCAGTATTTT
13	many	TRBD1	TRBV3-1	TRBJ2-7	CASTGTGLSEQYF	TGTGCCAGCACGGGGACAGGACTCTCCGAGCAGTACTTC
16	-	-	TRBV29-1	TRBJ1-2	CSVEDGGAYANYGYTF	TGCAGCGTTGAAGATGGAGGAGCATACGCTAACTATGGCTACACCTTC
15	-	TRBD2	TRBV20-1	TRBJ2-7	CSVERSRGGHNEQYF	TGCAGTGTAGAGAGGTCGCGGGGGGGCCACAATGAGCAGTACTTC
16	-	-	TRBV20-1	TRBJ1-5	CSARDPLADSNQPQHF	TGCAGTGCTAGAGACCCGCTGGCAGATAGCAATCAGCCCCAGCATTTT
17	-	-	TRBV6-2/TRBV6-3	TRBJ1-4	CASSYNGEVTTNEKLFF	TGTGCCAGCAGTTATAATGGGGAGGTGACAACTAATGAAAAACTGTTTTTT